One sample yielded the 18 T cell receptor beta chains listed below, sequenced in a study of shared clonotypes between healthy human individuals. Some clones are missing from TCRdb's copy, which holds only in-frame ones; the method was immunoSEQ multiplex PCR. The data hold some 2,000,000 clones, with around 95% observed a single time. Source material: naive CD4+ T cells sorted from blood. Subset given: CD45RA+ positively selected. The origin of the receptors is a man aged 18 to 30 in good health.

CDR3 DNA: TGTGCCAGCAGCCAGAGGGAGACTAGGTGGTCCTACAATGAGCAGTTCTTC. The encoded protein is CASSQRETRWSYNEQFF. V usage is TRBV14 and J usage is TRBJ2-1, with a possible D match to TRBD2 (6 bases). CDR3 length: 17 residues. The germline V gene encodes CDR1 SGHDN and CDR2 FVKESK. V was shortened by 3 bases and J by 1 base, with 16 bases between the two germline ends.

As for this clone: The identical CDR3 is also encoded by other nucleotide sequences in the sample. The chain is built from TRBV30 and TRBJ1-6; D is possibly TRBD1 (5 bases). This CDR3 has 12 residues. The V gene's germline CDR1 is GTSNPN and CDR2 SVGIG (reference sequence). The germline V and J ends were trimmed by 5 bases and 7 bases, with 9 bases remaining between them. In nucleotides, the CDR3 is TGTGCCTGGGACAGAGGAAATTCACCCCTCCACTTT. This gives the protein CAWDRGNSPLHF.

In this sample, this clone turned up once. The CDR3 is CASSSGQITDTQYF. DNA of the CDR3: TGTGCCAGCTCTTCAGGCCAGATCACAGATACGCAGTATTTT. This sequence joins TRBV11-1 and TRBJ2-3, with D hard to call. Trimming left V 8 bases short and J 2 bases short, with 14 bases between. CDR1 and CDR2 from the germline V gene are SGHAT and FQDESV (reference sequence). The CDR3 sequence is 14 residues long.

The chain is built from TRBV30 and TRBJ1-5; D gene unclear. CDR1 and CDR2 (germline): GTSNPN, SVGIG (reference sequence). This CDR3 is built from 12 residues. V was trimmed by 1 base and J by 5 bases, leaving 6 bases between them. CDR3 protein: CAWSEEDQPQHF. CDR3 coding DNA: TGTGCCTGGAGTGAGGAGGATCAGCCCCAGCATTTT.

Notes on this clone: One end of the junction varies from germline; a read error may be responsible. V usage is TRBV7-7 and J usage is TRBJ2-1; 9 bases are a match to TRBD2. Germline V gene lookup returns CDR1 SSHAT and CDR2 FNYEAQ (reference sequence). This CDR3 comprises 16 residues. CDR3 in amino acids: CASSSGAGGTAGEQFF. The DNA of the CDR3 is TGTGCTAGCAGCTCCGGAGCGGGGGGTACAGCAGGGGAGCAGTTCTTC.

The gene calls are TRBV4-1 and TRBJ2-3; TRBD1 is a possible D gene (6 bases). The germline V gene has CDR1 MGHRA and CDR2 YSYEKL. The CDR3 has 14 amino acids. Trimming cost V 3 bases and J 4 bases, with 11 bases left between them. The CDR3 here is CASSHLQGPDTQYF. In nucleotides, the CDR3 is TGCGCCAGCAGCCACCTACAGGGCCCAGATACGCAGTATTTT.

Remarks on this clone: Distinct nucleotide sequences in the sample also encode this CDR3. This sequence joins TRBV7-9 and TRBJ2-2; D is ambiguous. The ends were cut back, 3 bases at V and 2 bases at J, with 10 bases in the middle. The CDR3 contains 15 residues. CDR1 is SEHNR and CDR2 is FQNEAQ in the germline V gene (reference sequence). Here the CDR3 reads CASSFPGSNTGELFF. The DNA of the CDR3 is TGTGCCAGCAGCTTCCCAGGATCCAACACCGGGGAGCTGTTTTTT.

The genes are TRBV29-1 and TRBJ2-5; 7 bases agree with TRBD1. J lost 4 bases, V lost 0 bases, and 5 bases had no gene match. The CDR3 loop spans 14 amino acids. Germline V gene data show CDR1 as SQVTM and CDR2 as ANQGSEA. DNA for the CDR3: TGCAGCGTTGAAGACCTTCAGGGGGTAGAGACCCAGTACTTC. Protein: CSVEDLQGVETQYF.

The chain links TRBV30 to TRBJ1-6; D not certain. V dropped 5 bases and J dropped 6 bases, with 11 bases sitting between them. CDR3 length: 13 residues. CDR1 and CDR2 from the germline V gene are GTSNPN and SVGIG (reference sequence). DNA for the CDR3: TGTGCCTGGGGGGAACAGACTAATTCACCCCTCCACTTT. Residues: CAWGEQTNSPLHF. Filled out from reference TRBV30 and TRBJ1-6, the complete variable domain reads SQTIHQWPATLVQPVGSPLSLECTVEGTSNPNLYWYRQAAGRGLQLLFYSVGIGQISSEVPQNLSASRPQDRQFILSSKKLLLSDSGFYLCAWGEQTNSPLHFGNGTRLTVT.

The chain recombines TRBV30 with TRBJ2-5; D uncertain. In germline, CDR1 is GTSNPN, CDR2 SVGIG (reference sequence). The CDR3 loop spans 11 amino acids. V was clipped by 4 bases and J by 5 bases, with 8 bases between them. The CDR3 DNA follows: TGTGCCTGGACCCTTGGGGAGACCCAGTACTTC. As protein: CAWTLGETQYF. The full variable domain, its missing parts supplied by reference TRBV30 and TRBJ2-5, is SQTIHQWPATLVQPVGSPLSLECTVEGTSNPNLYWYRQAAGRGLQLLFYSVGIGQISSEVPQNLSASRPQDRQFILSSKKLLLSDSGFYLCAWTLGETQYFGPGTRLLVL.

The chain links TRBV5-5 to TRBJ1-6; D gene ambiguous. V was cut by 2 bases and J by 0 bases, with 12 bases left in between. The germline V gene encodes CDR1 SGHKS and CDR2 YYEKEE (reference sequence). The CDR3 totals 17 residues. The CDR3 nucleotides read TGTGCCAGCAGCTTATGGGAGATTAGCTCCTATAATTCACCCCTCCACTTT. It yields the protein CASSLWEISSYNSPLHF.

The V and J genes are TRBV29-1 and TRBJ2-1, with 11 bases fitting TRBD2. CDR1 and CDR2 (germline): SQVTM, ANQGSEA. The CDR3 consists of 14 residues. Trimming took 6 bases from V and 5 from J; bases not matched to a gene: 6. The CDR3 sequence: CSVLPGLADNEQFF. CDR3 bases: TGCAGCGTACTCCCGGGACTAGCGGACAATGAGCAGTTCTTC.

CDR3 in amino acids: CASSQLGSETDTQYF. The CDR3 bases are TGTGCCAGCAGCCAACTCGGGAGTGAGACAGATACGCAGTATTTT. The chain employs TRBV11-2 and TRBJ2-3; tentatively, D is TRBD2 (6 bases). The germline V and J ends were trimmed by 5 bases and 3 bases, with 15 bases remaining between them. The CDR3 contains 15 residues. Germline lookup yields CDR1 SGHAT and CDR2 FQNNGV.

The DNA of the CDR3 is TGTGCCAGCAGGTTGGGACAGGCTAACTATGGCTACACCTTC. It translates to CASRLGQANYGYTF. V gene TRBV6-1 combines with J gene TRBJ1-2, with TRBD1 identical over 8 bases. CDR3 length: 14 amino acids. Germline CDR1 is MNHNS and CDR2 is SASEGT. With V trimmed by 6 bases and J by 0 bases, 3 bases remained unmatched.

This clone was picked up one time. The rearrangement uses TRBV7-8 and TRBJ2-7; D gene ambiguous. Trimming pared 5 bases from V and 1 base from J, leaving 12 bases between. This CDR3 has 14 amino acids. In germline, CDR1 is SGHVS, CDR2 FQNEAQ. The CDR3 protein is CASSPGAGSYEQYF. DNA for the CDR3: TGTGCCAGCAGCCCGGGTGCTGGTTCCTACGAGCAGTACTTC.

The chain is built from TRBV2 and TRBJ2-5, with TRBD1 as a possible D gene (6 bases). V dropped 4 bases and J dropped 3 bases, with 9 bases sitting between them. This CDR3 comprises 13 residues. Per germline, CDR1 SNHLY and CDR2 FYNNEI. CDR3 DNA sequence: TGTGCCAGCAGTGGGTGGACAGAAGAGACCCAGTACTTC. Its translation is CASSGWTEETQYF.

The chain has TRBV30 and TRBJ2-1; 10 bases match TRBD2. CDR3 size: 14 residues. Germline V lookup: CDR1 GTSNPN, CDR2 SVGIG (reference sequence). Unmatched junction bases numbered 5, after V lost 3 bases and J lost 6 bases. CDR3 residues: CAWRKAGGPNEQFF. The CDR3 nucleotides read TGTGCCTGGAGAAAAGCGGGAGGGCCCAATGAGCAGTTCTTC.

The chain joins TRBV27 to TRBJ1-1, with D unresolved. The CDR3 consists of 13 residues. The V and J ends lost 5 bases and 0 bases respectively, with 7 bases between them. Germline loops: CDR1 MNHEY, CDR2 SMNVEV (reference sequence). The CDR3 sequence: CASSGSMNTEAFF. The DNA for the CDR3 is TGTGCCAGCAGTGGCAGCATGAACACTGAAGCTTTCTTT.